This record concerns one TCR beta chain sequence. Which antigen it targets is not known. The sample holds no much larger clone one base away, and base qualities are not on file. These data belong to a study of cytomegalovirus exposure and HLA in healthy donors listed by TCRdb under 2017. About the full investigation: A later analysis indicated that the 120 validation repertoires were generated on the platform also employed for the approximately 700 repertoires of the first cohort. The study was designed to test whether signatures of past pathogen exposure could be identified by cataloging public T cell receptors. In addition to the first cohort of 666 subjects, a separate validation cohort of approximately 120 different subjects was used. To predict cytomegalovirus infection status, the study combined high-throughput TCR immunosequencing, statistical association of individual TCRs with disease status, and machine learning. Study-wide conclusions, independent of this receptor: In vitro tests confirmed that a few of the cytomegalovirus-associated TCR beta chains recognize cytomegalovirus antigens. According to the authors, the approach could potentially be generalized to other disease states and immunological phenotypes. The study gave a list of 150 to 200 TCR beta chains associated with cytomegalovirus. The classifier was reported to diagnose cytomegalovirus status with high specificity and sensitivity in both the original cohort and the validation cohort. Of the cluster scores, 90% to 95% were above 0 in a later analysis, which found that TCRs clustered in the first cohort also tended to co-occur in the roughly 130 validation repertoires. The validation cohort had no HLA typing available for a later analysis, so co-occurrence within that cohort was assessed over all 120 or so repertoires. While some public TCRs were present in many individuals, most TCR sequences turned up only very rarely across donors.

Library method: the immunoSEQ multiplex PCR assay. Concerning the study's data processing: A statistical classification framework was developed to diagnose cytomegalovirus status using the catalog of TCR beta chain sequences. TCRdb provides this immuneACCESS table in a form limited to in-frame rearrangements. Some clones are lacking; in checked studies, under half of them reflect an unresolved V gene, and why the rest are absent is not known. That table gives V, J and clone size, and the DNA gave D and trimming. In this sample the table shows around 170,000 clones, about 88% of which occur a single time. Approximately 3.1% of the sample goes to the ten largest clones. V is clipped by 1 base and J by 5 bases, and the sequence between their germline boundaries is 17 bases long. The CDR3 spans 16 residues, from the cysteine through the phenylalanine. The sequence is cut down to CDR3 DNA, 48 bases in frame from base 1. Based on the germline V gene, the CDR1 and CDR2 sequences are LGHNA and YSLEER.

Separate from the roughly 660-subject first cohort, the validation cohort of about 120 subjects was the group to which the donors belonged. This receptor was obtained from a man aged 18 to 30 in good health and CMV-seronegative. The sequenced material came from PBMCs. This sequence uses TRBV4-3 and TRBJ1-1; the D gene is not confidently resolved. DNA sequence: TGCGCCAGCAGCCAAGCTTCCGATTTGGCGCGGACTGAAGCTTTCTTT. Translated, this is CASSQASDLARTEAFF.